A single sample gave rise to the 9 T cell receptor beta chains below, sequenced in a study of T cell responses to AZD1222 COVID-19 vaccine. Generated by immunoSEQ multiplex PCR, the TCRdb table keeps only in-frame clones and is missing some. The data contain some 80,000 clones, about 91% of them singletons. This specimen was peripheral blood, taken 28 days after the second dose of the MenACWY control vaccine. The receptors were gathered from an adult who received the MenACWY meningococcal vaccine as a control.

V usage is TRBV7-9 and J usage is TRBJ2-1; 10 bases fit TRBD1. Germline loops: CDR1 SEHNR, CDR2 FQNEAQ (reference sequence). The length of the CDR3 is 15 residues. Unmatched junction bases numbered 9, after V lost 6 bases and J lost 7 bases. DNA for the CDR3: TGTGCCAGCAGTACCGGGACAGGGGTCAGGAATGAGCAGTTCTTC. Protein: CASSTGTGVRNEQFF.

V usage is TRBV7-9 and J usage is TRBJ1-2, with TRBD1 identical over 9 bases. With 4 bases clipped from V and 8 bases from J, the junction kept 8 bases outside the gene matches. The CDR3 runs 14 residues. Germline CDR1 is SEHNR and CDR2 is FQNEAQ (reference sequence). The chain's CDR3 is CASSSLDRGKGYTF. In DNA, the CDR3 is TGTGCCAGCAGCTCCCTGGACAGGGGAAAAGGCTACACCTTC.

The V gene is TRBV13, the J gene TRBJ1-1; 9 bases agree with TRBD1. Germline CDR1 and CDR2: PRHDT and FYEKMQ (reference sequence). V dropped 4 bases and J dropped 1; count of bases not matched to a gene: 10. The CDR3 extends over 17 amino acids. CDR3 nucleotide sequence: TGTGCCAGCAGCTACTCCGGGACAGGGAGTCGGAACACTGAAGCTTTCTTT. It specifies CASSYSGTGSRNTEAFF.

The chain uses TRBV28 and TRBJ2-3; 8 bases map to TRBD2. The germline V gene encodes CDR1 MDHEN and CDR2 SYDVKM. The V and J ends lost 5 bases and 2 bases, in that order; junction bases with no gene match: 3. This CDR3 comprises 14 residues. The CDR3 loop is CASSPGGSTDTQYF. The CDR3 DNA is TGTGCCAGCAGTCCGGGGGGGTCCACAGATACGCAGTATTTT.

The gene calls are TRBV5-1 and TRBJ2-5; TRBD2 agrees at 7 bases. The ends lost 0 bases at V and 0 bases at J; junction bases unmatched: 5. The germline CDR1 and CDR2 sequences are SGHRS and YFSETQ. The CDR3 has 16 amino acids. This chain's CDR3 is CASSLGARGNQETQYF. The CDR3 DNA is TGCGCCAGCAGCTTGGGGGCGCGGGGGAACCAAGAGACCCAGTACTTC.

This clone appeared many times. The chain employs TRBV20-1 and TRBJ1-2; D possibly corresponds to TRBD1 (5 bases). Germline-derived CDR1 and CDR2 are DFQATT and SNEGSKA (reference sequence). V lost 3 bases and J lost 0, with 14 bases in between. There are 15 residues in the CDR3. In nucleotides, the CDR3 is TGCAGTGCTAGTGCTAGGGACTTAGCTAACTATGGCTACACCTTC. It is translated as CSASARDLANYGYTF.

The rearrangement uses TRBV5-4 and TRBJ1-1; D may be TRBD1 (6 bases). The CDR3 length is 16 residues. V gave up 2 bases and J gave up 5 bases, with 19 bases separating them. Looked up from germline, CDR1 is SGHNT and CDR2 is YYREEE (reference sequence). In DNA form, the CDR3 reads TGTGCCAGCAGCTTACCCGACGCTGGGGGCAGAACTGAAGCTTTCTTT. It codes for CASSLPDAGGRTEAFF.

The table lists this clone with a count of one. This chain joins TRBV28 and TRBJ2-3; 9 nucleotides agree with TRBD2. With V trimmed by 6 bases and J by 1 base, 5 bases remained unmatched. The V gene's germline CDR1 is MDHEN and CDR2 SYDVKM. The CDR3 is made up of 15 amino acids. This CDR3 is CASRSSGEGTDTQYF. The DNA for the CDR3 is TGTGCCAGCAGATCTAGCGGGGAAGGCACAGATACGCAGTATTTT. Looking up the rest from reference TRBV28 and TRBJ2-3 gives the full variable domain: DVKVTQSSRYLVKRTGEKVFLECVQDMDHENMFWYRQDPGLGLRLIYFSYDVKMKEKGDIPEGYSVSREKKERFSLILESASTNQTSMYLCASRSSGEGTDTQYFGPGTRLTVL.

V and J are TRBV29-1 and TRBJ2-3; 10 positions agree with TRBD1. CDR1 and CDR2 from the germline V gene are SQVTM and ANQGSEA. V was pared by 1 base and J by 4 bases, with 2 bases of the junction left unmatched. The CDR3 length is 14 residues. Here the CDR3 DNA reads TGCAGCGTTGAAGCCGGGACAGGGGCAGATACGCAGTATTTT. Amino acids: CSVEAGTGADTQYF.